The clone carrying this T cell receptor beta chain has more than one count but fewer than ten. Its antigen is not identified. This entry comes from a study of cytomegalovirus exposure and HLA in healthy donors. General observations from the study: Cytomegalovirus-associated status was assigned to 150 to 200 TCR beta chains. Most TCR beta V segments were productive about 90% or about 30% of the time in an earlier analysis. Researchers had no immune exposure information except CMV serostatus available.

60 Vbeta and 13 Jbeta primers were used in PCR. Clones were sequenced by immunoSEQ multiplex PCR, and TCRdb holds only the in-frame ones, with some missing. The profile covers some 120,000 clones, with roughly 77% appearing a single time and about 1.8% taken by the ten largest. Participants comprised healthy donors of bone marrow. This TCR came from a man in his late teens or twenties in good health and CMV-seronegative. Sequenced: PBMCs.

CDR3 nucleotides: TGTGCCAGCAGCCTGACTATTACAGGGCCCCAGCCCCAGCATTTT. This translates into CASSLTITGPQPQHF. This chain links TRBV7-8 with TRBJ1-5; weak D call: TRBD1 (6 bases). Germline CDR1 SGHVS, CDR2 FQNEAQ. The CDR3 is made up of 15 amino acids. V was clipped by 5 bases and J by 7 bases, with 18 bases between them.